This TCR beta chain derives from a study of blood T cell repertoires in COVID-19. As for the study in general: Samples taken during acute and convalescent COVID-19 were collected in the United States, Italy and Spain.

In the source study's methods: Amplifying reference gene primers gave estimates of nucleated cell counts. The protocol was immunoSEQ multiplex PCR, while the TCRdb copy is restricted to in-frame clones and leaves out a portion. V, J and clone size are taken as reported in that table, and D and trimming were inferred from the DNA itself. Among 72,000 or so clones listed, around nine tenths were seen once. The junction had 7 bases not matched to a gene; V was cut back by 5 bases and J by 7 bases. This CDR3 is built from 13 residues. The V gene's germline CDR1 is SGHTA and CDR2 FQGNSA. Sequencing was carried out using peripheral blood. J is TRBJ2-7 and V is TRBV7-2; 8 bases are shared with TRBD1. The TCR originated in a woman in her sixties with acute or convalescent COVID-19. CDR3 DNA sequence: TGTGCCAGCAGCCCGGACAGGGTGAAAGAGCAGTACTTC. As protein: CASSPDRVKEQYF.